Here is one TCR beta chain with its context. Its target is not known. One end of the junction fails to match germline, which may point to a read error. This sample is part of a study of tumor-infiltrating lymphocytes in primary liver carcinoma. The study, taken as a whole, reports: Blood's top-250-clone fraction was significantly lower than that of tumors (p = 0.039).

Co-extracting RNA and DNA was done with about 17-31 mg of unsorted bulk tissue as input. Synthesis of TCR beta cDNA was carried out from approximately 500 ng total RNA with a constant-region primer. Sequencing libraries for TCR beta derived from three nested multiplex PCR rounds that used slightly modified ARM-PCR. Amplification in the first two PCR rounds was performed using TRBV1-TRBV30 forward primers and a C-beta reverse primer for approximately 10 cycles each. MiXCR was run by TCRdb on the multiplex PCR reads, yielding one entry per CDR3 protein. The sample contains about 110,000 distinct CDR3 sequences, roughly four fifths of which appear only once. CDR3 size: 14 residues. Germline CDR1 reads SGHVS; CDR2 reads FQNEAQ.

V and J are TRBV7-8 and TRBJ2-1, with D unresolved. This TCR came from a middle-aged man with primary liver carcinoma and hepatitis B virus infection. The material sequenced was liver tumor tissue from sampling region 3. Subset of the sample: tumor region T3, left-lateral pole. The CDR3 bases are TGTGCACGCAGCTTAAGGCGAAACCCCCCCATTCTTAGGTTC. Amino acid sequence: CARSLRRNPPILRF. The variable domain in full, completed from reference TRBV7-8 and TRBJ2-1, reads GAGVSQSPRYKVAKRGQDVALRCDPISGHVSLFWYQQALGQGPEFLTYFQNEAQLDKSGLPSDRFFAERPEGSVSTLKIQRTQQEDSAVYLCARSLRRNPPILRFGPGTRLTVL.